This T cell receptor beta chain was identified in a study of CD8 T cells in ankylosing spondylitis (dated by TCRdb to about 2017). Background on the whole study: The study profiled T cell receptor beta repertoires in healthy donors and ankylosing spondylitis patients to find disease-linked TCR variants. Peripheral blood was sampled, and synovial fluid was also collected from ankylosing spondylitis patients. The full study cohort comprised around 23 ankylosing spondylitis patients and 85 to 120 healthy donors.

Trimming accounts for 4 bases at V and 3 bases at J, while the number of junction bases matched to no gene is 2. The CDR3, cysteine through phenylalanine, is 13 amino acids long. Just CDR3 DNA is preserved here, 39 bases in frame from base 1. CDR1 SGHVS and CDR2 FNYEAQ are derived from the germline V gene. This clonotype is categorized as medium-sized (0.01 to 0.1%). Its cognate antigen has yet to be identified. Per-base quality was not reported, and no clone a single base away is much larger than it. Study-wide conclusions, independent of this receptor: The disease-linked clones were reported to be significantly enriched in matched synovial fluid samples from ankylosing spondylitis patients. Some motif variants had previously been reported in the synovial fluid and blood of reactive arthritis patients, which suggests shared mechanisms of disease initiation. A TCR beta motif of several highly homologous amino acid variants appeared characteristic of blood from ankylosing spondylitis patients. The disease-linked clones showed a CD8+ phenotype and occurred at relatively low frequencies in peripheral blood.

Sequencing relied on an Illumina HiSeq 2500. Quantitative 5'-RACE with molecular barcodes was the method used to prepare the TCR beta libraries. Regarding the original processing steps: A new computational method based on a probabilistic model of VDJ rearrangement was used to identify disease-linked TCR variants. TCRdb cleaned the public reads at Q25 with fastp, built clones with MiXCR and kept in-frame beta chains. Identical CDR3 proteins give one entry, which carries the most common genes and DNA. V and J calls and clone size were set by TCRdb, not the authors. This sample lists 150,000 or so distinct CDR3 sequences; roughly 11% were detected once. About 27% of the sample is taken by the ten largest.

Recombination linked TRBV7-6 to TRBJ2-7; TRBD1 lines up with 8 middle nucleotides. The sample was blood, either unsorted or a sorted T cell fraction (not recorded which). The clonotype comes from a male donor with ankylosing spondylitis or in good health (not recorded which). This receptor has the CDR3 CASSSDRGYEQYF. The base sequence is TGTGCCAGCAGCTCCGACAGGGGCTACGAGCAGTACTTC.